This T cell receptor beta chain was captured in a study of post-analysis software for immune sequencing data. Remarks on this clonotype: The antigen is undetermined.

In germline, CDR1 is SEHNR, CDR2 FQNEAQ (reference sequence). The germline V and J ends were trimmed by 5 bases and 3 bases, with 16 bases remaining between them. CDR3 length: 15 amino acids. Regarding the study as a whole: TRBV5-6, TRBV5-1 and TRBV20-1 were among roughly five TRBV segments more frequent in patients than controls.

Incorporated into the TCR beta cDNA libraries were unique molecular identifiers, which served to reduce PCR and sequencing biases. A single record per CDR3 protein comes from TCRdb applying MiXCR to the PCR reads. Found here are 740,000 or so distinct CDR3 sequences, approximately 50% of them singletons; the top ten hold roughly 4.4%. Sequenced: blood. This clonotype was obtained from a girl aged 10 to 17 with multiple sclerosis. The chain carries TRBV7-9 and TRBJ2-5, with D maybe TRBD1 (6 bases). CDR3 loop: CASSPGQMREETQYF. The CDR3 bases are TGTGCCAGCAGCCCCGGACAGATGAGGGAAGAGACCCAGTACTTC.